This TCR beta chain was obtained from a study of shared clonotypes between healthy human individuals. CDR1 is LNHDA, CDR2 SQIVND, per germline (reference sequence). The CDR3 is 12 residues long. Deletions cut 7 bases from V and 4 bases from J, with 9 bases between. Researchers partitioned CD4+ cells into CD45RA+ naive and CD45RA-negative memory subsets. The assay used deep level. The repertoire was sequenced with immunoSEQ multiplex PCR; TCRdb's copy has only in-frame clones and lacks some. The data hold roughly 500,000 clones, with 90% to 96% observed a single time. This clonotype originated in a woman between 25 and 40 years old in good health. Sequencing input: naive CD4+ T cells sorted from blood. Subset specified: CD45RA+ positively selected. The chain carries TRBV19 and TRBJ2-3, with D perhaps matching TRBD2 (5 bases). The CDR3 is CASTGLPDTQYF. The CDR3 DNA reads TGTGCCAGTACCGGACTTCCAGATACGCAGTATTTT.